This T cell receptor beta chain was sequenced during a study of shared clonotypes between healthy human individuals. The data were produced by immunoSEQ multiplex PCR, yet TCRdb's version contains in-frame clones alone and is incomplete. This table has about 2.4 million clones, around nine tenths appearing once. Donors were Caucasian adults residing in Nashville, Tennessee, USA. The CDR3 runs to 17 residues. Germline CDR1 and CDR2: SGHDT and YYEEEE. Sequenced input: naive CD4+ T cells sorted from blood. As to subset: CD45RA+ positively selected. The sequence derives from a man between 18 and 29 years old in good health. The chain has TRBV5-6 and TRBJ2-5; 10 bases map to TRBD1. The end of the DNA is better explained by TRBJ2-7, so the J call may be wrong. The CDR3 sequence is CASSRGQGDQRVGEQYF. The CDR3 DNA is TGTGCCAGCAGCCGCGGACAGGGGGATCAGAGGGTTGGCGAGCAGTACTTC.